A selection of T cell receptor beta chains follows, all from one sample in a study of PD-1 blockade in classical Hodgkin lymphoma. Generated by immunoSEQ multiplex PCR, the TCRdb table keeps only in-frame clones and is missing some. The sample records 5,000 to 7,000 clones, approximately 81% being singletons. This material consisted of CD4+ T cells from blood, taken at baseline. These receptors were taken from a human donor with classical Hodgkin lymphoma. CDR3s include the opening cysteine and the closing phenylalanine or tryptophan. D genes are given only for firm matches. Expanded clones get a size class; other rows say once, few or many, or leave the size out.

NA | NA | TRBJ2-5 | TRBV7-2 | CASSLGPRETQYF | TGTGCCAGCAGCTTAGGCCCCCGTGAGACCCAGTACTTC
TRBD2 | NA | TRBJ2-3 | TRBV28 | CASSSGLAGAVDTQYF | TGTGCCAGCAGCTCAGGACTAGCGGGGGCGGTAGATACGCAGTATTTT
NA | NA | TRBJ1-4 | TRBV5-4 | CASSATGRDEKLFF | TGTGCCAGCTCCGCGACAGGAAGGGACGAAAAACTGTTTTTT
TRBD1 | NA | TRBJ2-4 | TRBV6-5 | CASSWGQMNIQYF | TGTGCCAGCAGTTGGGGACAGATGAACATTCAGTACTTC
NA | NA | TRBJ1-2 | TRBV5-1 | CASSLAAGQGKGGYTF | TGCGCCAGCAGCTTGGCCGCGGGGCAGGGTAAAGGTGGCTACACCTTC
NA | NA | TRBJ2-4 | TRBV5-6 | CASSFGAGPKRAAKNIQYF | TGTGCCAGCAGCTTTGGGGCAGGCCCCAAAAGGGCAGCCAAAAACATTCAGTACTTC
NA | NA | TRBJ2-3 | TRBV2 | CASKTGRRGTDTQYF | TGTGCCAGCAAGACTGGCCGTCGGGGCACAGATACGCAGTATTTT
TRBD2 | NA | TRBJ2-5 | TRBV7-8 | CASSLAIGTILLAGVQETQYF | TGTGCCAGCAGCTTAGCAATCGGGACTATCCTGCTAGCGGGGGTCCAAGAGACCCAGTACTTC
NA | NA | TRBJ2-1 | TRBV25-1 | CASGKGGYNEQFF | TGTGCCAGCGGGAAGGGGGGTTACAATGAGCAGTTCTTC
NA | NA | TRBJ2-7 | TRBV2 | CASSPEEEQYF | TGTGCCAGCAGCCCGGAAGAGGAGCAGTACTTC
TRBD1 | NA | TRBJ1-2 | TRBV4-1 | CASSQTGGGYGYTF | TGCGCCAGCAGCCAAACAGGGGGGGGTTATGGCTACACCTTC
NA | few | TRBJ1-1 | TRBV6-1 | CASGGDQAFF | TGTGCCAGCGGGGGGGACCAAGCTTTCTTT
TRBD1 | NA | TRBJ2-1 | TRBV5-1 | CASSLLGTGIYNEQFF | TGCGCCAGCAGCTTGTTGGGGACAGGGATCTACAATGAGCAGTTCTTC